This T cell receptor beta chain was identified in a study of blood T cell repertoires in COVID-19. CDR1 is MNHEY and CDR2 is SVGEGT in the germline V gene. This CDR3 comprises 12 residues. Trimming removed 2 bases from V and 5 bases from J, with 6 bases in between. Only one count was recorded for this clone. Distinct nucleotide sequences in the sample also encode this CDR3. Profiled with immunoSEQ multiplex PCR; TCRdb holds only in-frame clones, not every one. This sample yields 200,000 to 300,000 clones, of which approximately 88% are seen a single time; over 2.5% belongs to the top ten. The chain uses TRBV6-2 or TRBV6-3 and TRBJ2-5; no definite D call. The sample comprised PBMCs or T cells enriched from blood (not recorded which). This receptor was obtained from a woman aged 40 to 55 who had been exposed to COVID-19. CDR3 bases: TGTGCCAGCAGTTACATTGGCGAGACCCAGTACTTC. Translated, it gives CASSYIGETQYF.